Below are 12 T cell receptor beta chains sequenced from a single sample in a study of Graves' ophthalmopathy and Graves' hyperthyroidism. Investigators amplified TCR beta CDR3 regions from RNA transcripts. HTBI-primed RT-PCR formed the first round, and a multiplex PCR formed the second. TCRdb reprocessed the multiplex PCR reads via MiXCR and lists one record per CDR3 protein. The data contain more than 300,000 distinct CDR3 sequences, roughly 14% of them seen just once; the ten biggest clones take up roughly 7%. The sample was peripheral blood. The source of these receptors is a young woman with stable Graves' hyperthyroidism.

V is TRBV10-2 and J is TRBJ1-2; a weak D match, TRBD1 (5 bases). The CDR3 extends over 14 amino acids. CDR1 and CDR2 (germline): WSHSY, SAAADI. V lost 0 bases and J lost 7, with 12 bases in between. The CDR3 sequence: CASSESGAFGGYTF. The DNA of the CDR3 is TGCGCCAGCAGTGAGTCAGGGGCTTTTGGTGGCTACACCTTC.

This clonotype has a count of ten or more. The chain is built from TRBV7-2 and TRBJ2-2; 8 nucleotides agree with TRBD1. The V gene end was trimmed by 4 bases and the J gene end by 3 bases; junction bases not matched to a gene: 4. There are 15 residues in the CDR3. The germline CDR1 and CDR2 sequences are SGHTA and FQGNSA. The CDR3 nucleotides are TGTGCCAGCAGCTCGCAGGGGGCGCACACCGGGGAGCTGTTTTTT. This codes for CASSSQGAHTGELFF.

This rearrangement joins TRBV6-1 to TRBJ1-2; no reliable D call. Germline V gives CDR1 MNHNS, CDR2 SASEGT. Between the trimmed V and J ends, which lost 2 bases and 8 bases, there was a span of 15 bases. This CDR3 has 14 residues. As DNA, the CDR3 is TGTGCCAGCAGTGAAAGGATAGCCCTGGGGGGCTACACCTTC. Residues: CASSERIALGGYTF.

This clonotype was observed at least ten times. The chain links TRBV6-5 to TRBJ1-2; perhaps TRBD1 as D (6 bases). The length of the CDR3 is 14 residues. V lost 6 bases and J 6 bases, leaving 17 bases between the germline ends. Germline V gene data show CDR1 as MNHEY and CDR2 as SVGAGI. CDR3 region: CASRLTAGADGYTF. DNA for the CDR3: TGTGCCAGCAGGTTGACGGCGGGGGCGGATGGCTACACCTTC.

This clonotype was counted a single time. The chain employs TRBV20-1 and TRBJ1-1; 11 nucleotides align to TRBD1. The CDR3 is 15 amino acids. CDR1 is DFQATT and CDR2 is SNEGSKA in the germline V gene (reference sequence). With 1 base clipped from V and 3 bases from J, the junction kept 4 bases outside the gene matches. CDR3: CSARAGTGGYTEAFF. DNA of the CDR3: TGCAGTGCTAGAGCCGGGACAGGGGGGTACACTGAAGCTTTCTTT.

This clonotype was counted at least ten times. The chain employs TRBV12-3 or TRBV12-4 and TRBJ2-6; D is undetermined. This CDR3 has 12 residues. V shed 2 bases and J shed 13 bases, with 9 bases lying between them. CDR3 protein: CASSLRDAVLTF. The CDR3 DNA follows: TGTGCCAGCAGTTTAAGGGATGCTGTCCTGACTTTC.

Of note for this clonotype: This may be a read error, as it is one base from a much larger clone. J is TRBJ1-1 and V is TRBV12-5; D not resolved. Between the trimmed V and J ends, which lost 2 bases and 6 bases, there was a span of 10 bases. Germline loops: CDR1 LGHNT, CDR2 FRNRAP. This CDR3 spans 13 amino acids. The CDR3 here is CASGLNLGSEAFF. The CDR3 coding sequence is TGTGCTAGTGGTTTGAATCTTGGGTCTGAAGCTTTCTTT.

This clonotype was seen ten or more times. CDR3 bases: TGTGCCAGTAGTGCCGGACCCCTGGCTTACGTAGGGGCCAACGTCCTGACTTTC. As protein: CASSAGPLAYVGANVLTF. The V and J genes are TRBV19 and TRBJ2-6; no clear D gene. Germline lookup yields CDR1 LNHDA and CDR2 SQIVND (reference sequence). This CDR3 is built from 18 residues. The V end lost 5 bases, the J end lost 4 bases, and 21 bases lay between the germline ends.

This clonotype was counted ten times or more. The V call is TRBV20-1, the J call TRBJ1-6, with 8 bases lining up with TRBD1. The CDR3 covers 13 residues. Per the germline V gene, CDR1 is DFQATT and CDR2 is SNEGSKA (reference sequence). V trimming: 6 bases; J trimming: 11 bases; junction bases outside the gene matches: 9. This chain's CDR3 is CSAVGQGEAPLHF. The CDR3 DNA reads TGCAGTGCAGTAGGACAGGGAGAGGCACCCCTCCACTTT.

This clonotype was counted at least ten times. The gene calls are TRBV2 and TRBJ2-7; D is uncertain. V lost 7 bases and J 4 bases, leaving 5 bases between the germline ends. The CDR3 is 10 residues long. Per germline, CDR1 SNHLY and CDR2 FYNNEI. For the CDR3, the DNA is TGTGCCAGCAAGGTTTACGAGCAGTACTTC. Amino acid sequence: CASKVYEQYF.

The rearrangement uses TRBV12-3 or TRBV12-4 and TRBJ1-1; weak D call: TRBD1 (6 bases). This CDR3 region has 13 residues. V was clipped by 7 bases and J by 4 bases, with 13 bases between them. The CDR3 spells CASTSGRGTEAFF. DNA for the CDR3: TGTGCCAGCACTTCCGGCAGGGGCACTGAAGCTTTCTTT.

This clonotype was counted at least ten times. This sequence joins TRBV29-1 and TRBJ1-2, with a possible D match to TRBD1 (5 bases). Germline CDR1 SQVTM, CDR2 ANQGSEA. Trimming shortened V by 7 bases and J by 0 bases, and 9 bases separated the two germline ends. The CDR3 has 12 amino acids. CDR3 sequence (DNA): TGCAGCGGGGAGGACACTAACTATGGCTACACCTTC. This encodes CSGEDTNYGYTF.